This is a list of T cell receptor beta chains from one sample in a study of shared clonotypes between healthy human individuals. Sequenced by immunoSEQ multiplex PCR; TCRdb stores in-frame clones only, minus some. This table has approximately 470,000 clones, around 85% appearing once. Sequenced input: PBMCs. These receptors came from a woman aged 40 to 50 in good health. Some clones in this sample may be carry-over from other donors' samples. CDR3s include the opening cysteine and the closing phenylalanine or tryptophan. Some rows have no size entry. The others give once, few or many, or a class for an expanded clone.

v_gene	j_gene	abundance	CDR3aa
TRBV7-9	TRBJ1-1	few	CASSSPPTGAFF
TRBV7-2	TRBJ2-3	few	CASSFRTGGGLDTQYF
TRBV2	TRBJ1-5	-	CASSEALGLPGQIINQPQHF
TRBV11-2	TRBJ2-1	-	CASSLAGVYNEQFF
TRBV28	TRBJ2-2	-	CASSFGGWGGANTGELFF
TRBV7-8	TRBJ1-2	-	CASSLARDRNYGYTF
TRBV30	TRBJ2-3	few	CAVRGRANRDTDTQYF
TRBV2	TRBJ2-1	-	CASSEAGRLGQFF
TRBV2	TRBJ1-1	few	CASSLGWNTEAFF
TRBV29-1	TRBJ2-5	-	CSVVESETQYF
TRBV15	TRBJ2-5	-	CATSRDRGGDETQYF
TRBV9	TRBJ2-1	-	CASSRLAGDGEQFF
TRBV25-1	TRBJ1-4	many	CASSEHSPDEKLFF
TRBV5-1	TRBJ2-6	-	CASSLAGTANSGANVLTF
TRBV19	TRBJ2-7	-	CASSIASSGFEQYF
TRBV29-1	TRBJ1-1	-	CSAKDSWLTEAFF
TRBV7-9	TRBJ1-1	few	CASSLGVGTEAFF
TRBV7-9	TRBJ2-2	-	CATDPRKNTGELFF
TRBV15	TRBJ1-1	-	CATSRLGVGAFF
TRBV18	TRBJ1-5	-	CASSPGAGAQPQHF
TRBV7-2	TRBJ1-1	-	CASSFMPNTEAFF
TRBV5-1	TRBJ1-4	few	CASSLTGTLGEKLFF
TRBV19	TRBJ1-1	few	CASSWDPSSPTPNTEAFF